This TCR beta chain was sequenced for a study of cytomegalovirus exposure and HLA in healthy donors. The CDR3 is 14 amino acids. Trimming removed 5 bases at V and 4 bases at J, with 13 bases between. Germline assignment: CDR1 SGHTA and CDR2 FQGTGA. Findings and caveats of the study: For cytomegalovirus status, the classifier reportedly gave diagnoses with high specificity and sensitivity. There were a few CMV-associated chains whose specificity for CMV antigens was confirmed in vitro. Subsequent analysis revealed that first-cohort TCR clusters tended to co-occur in the roughly 120 validation repertoires. Most sequenced TCRs were rare (though some public TCRs occurred in many donors).

Assay: immunoSEQ multiplex PCR; the TCRdb copy retains only in-frame clones and omits some. The table has 170,000 or so clones, about 86% seen once; the top ten hold 2.5% to 3%. With respect to this clone: Antigen: not known.

Source material: PBMCs. The receptor comes from a young woman in good health and CMV-seropositive. The rearrangement uses TRBV7-3 and TRBJ2-3; D perhaps matches TRBD1 (5 bases). CDR3: CASSLARVPDTQYF. CDR3 bases: TGTGCCAGCAGCCTGGCCAGGGTCCCAGATACGCAGTATTTT.